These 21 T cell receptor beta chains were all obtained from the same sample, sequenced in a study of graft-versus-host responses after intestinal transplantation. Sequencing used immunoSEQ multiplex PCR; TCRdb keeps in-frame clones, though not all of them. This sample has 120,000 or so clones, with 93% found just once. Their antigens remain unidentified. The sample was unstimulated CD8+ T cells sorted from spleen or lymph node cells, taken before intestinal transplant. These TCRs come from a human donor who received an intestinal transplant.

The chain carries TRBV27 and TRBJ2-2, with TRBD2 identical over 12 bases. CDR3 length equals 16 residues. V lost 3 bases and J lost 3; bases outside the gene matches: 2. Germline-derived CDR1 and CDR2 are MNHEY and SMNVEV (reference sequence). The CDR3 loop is CASSFGLAGYTGELFF. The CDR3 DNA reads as TGTGCCAGCAGTTTTGGACTAGCGGGATACACCGGGGAGCTGTTTTTT.

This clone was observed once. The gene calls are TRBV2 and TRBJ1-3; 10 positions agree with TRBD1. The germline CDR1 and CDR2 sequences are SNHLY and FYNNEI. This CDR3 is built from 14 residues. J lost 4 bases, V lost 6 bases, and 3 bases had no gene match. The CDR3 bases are TGTGCCAGCAGAAGACAGGGGGCCGGAAACACCATATATTTT. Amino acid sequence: CASRRQGAGNTIYF.

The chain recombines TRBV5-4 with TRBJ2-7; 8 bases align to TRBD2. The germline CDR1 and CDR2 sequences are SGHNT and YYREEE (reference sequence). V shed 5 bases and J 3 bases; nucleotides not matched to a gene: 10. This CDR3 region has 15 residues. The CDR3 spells CASRSSPGGFYEQYF. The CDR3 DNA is TGTGCCAGCAGAAGTTCTCCGGGAGGGTTCTACGAGCAGTACTTC.

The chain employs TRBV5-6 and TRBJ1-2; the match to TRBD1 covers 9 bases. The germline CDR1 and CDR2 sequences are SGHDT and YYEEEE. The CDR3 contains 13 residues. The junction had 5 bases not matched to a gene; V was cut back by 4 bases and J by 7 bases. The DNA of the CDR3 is TGTGCCAGCAGCCCACCGGACAGGGGTGGCTACACCTTC. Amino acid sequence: CASSPPDRGGYTF.

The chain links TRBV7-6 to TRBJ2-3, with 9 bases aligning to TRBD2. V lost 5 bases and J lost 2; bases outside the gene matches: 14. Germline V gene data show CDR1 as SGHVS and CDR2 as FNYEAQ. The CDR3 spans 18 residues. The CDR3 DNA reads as TGTGCCAGCAGCCAATTAGGGGCTAGCGGGAAGTTCACAGATACGCAGTATTTT. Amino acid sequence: CASSQLGASGKFTDTQYF.

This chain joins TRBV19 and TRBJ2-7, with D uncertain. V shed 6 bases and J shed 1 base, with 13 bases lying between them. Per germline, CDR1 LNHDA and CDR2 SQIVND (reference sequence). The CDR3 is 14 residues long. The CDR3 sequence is CASSSSLGSYEQYF. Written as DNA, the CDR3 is TGTGCCAGTAGCTCAAGCCTAGGATCCTACGAGCAGTACTTC.

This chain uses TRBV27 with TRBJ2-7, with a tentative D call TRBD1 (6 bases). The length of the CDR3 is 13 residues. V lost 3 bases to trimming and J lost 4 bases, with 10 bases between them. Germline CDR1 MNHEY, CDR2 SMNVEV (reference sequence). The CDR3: CASSFGDTYEQYF. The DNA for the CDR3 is TGTGCCAGCAGTTTTGGGGACACGTACGAGCAGTACTTC.

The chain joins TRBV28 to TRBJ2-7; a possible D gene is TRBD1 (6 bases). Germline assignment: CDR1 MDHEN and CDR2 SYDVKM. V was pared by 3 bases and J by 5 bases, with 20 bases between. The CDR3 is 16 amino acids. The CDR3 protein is CASSFGAPGQKDEQYF. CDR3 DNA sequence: TGTGCCAGCAGTTTTGGGGCCCCGGGACAAAAGGACGAGCAGTACTTC. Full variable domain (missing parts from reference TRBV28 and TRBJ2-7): DVKVTQSSRYLVKRTGEKVFLECVQDMDHENMFWYRQDPGLGLRLIYFSYDVKMKEKGDIPEGYSVSREKKERFSLILESASTNQTSMYLCASSFGAPGQKDEQYFGPGTRLTVT.

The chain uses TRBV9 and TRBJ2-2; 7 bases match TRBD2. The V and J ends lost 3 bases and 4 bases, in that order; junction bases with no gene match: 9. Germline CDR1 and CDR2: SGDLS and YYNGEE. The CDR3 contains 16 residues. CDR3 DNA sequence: TGTGCCAGCAGCGAACTGGCGGGAGAGGCCACCGGGGAGCTGTTTTTT. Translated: CASSELAGEATGELFF. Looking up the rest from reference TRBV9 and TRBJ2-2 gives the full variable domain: DSGVTQTPKHLITATGQRVTLRCSPRSGDLSVYWYQQSLDQGLQFLIQYYNGEERAKGNILERFSAQQFPDLHSELNLSSLELGDSALYFCASSELAGEATGELFFGEGSRLTVL.

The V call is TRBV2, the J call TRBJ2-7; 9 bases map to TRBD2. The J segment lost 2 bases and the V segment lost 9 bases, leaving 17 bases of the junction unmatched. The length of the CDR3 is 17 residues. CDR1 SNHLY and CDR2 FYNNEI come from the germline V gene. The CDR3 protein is CARRDRGSSGRPYEQYF. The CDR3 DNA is TGTGCCAGAAGGGACCGAGGGTCAAGCGGGAGGCCCTACGAGCAGTACTTC.

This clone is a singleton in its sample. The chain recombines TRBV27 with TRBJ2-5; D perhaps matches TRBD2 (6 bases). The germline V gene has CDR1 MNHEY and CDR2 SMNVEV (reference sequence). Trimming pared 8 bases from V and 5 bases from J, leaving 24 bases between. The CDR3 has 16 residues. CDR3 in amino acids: CASLPTWGLPGETQYF. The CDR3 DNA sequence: TGTGCCAGCCTACCAACTTGGGGACTCCCAGGGGAGACCCAGTACTTC.

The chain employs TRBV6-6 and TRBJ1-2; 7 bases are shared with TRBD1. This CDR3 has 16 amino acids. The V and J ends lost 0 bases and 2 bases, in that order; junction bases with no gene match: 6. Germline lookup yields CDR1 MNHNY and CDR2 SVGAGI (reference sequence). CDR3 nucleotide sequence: TGTGCCAGCAGTTACTCGGTCAAGGGGGCAAACTATGGCTACACCTTC. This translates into CASSYSVKGANYGYTF.

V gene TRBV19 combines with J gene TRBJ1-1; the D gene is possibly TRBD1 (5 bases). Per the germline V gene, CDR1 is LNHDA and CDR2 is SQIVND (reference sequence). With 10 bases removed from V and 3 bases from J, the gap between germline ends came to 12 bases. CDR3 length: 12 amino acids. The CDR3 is CATKRGDTEAFF. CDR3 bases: TGTGCCACCAAACGGGGCGACACTGAAGCTTTCTTT.

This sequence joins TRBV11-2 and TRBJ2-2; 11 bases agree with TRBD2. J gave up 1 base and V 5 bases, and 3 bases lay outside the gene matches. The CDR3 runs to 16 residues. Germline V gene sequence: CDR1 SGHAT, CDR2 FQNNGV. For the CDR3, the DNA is TGTGCCAGCAGCCTAGGGACTAGCGGGAACACCGGGGAGCTGTTTTTT. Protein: CASSLGTSGNTGELFF.

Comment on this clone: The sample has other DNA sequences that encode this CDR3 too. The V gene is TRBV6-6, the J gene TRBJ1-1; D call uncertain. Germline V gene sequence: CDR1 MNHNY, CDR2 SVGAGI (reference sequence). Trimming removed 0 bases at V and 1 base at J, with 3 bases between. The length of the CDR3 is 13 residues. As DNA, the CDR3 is TGTGCCAGCAGTTACTCGCAGAACACTGAAGCTTTCTTT. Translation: CASSYSQNTEAFF.

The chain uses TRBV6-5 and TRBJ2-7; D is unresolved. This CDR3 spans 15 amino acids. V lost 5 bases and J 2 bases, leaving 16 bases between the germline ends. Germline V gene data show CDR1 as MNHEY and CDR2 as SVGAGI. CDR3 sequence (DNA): TGTGCCAGCAGTCCGATAGCCAGGCTTCCCTACGAGCAGTACTTC. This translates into CASSPIARLPYEQYF.

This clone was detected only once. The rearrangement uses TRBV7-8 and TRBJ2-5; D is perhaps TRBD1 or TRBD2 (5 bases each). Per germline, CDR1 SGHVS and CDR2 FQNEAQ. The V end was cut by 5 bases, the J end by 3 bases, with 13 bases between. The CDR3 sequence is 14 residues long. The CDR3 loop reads CASSVGTVEETQYF. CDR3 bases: TGTGCCAGCAGCGTTGGGACGGTCGAAGAGACCCAGTACTTC. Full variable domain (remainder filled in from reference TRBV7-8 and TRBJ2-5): GAGVSQSPRYKVAKRGQDVALRCDPISGHVSLFWYQQALGQGPEFLTYFQNEAQLDKSGLPSDRFFAERPEGSVSTLKIQRTQQEDSAVYLCASSVGTVEETQYFGPGTRLLVL.

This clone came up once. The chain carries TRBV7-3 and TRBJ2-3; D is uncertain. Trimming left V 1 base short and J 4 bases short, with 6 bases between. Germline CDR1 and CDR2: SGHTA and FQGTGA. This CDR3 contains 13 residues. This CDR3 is CASSLIASDTQYF. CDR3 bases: TGTGCCAGCAGCTTAATTGCGTCAGATACGCAGTATTTT.

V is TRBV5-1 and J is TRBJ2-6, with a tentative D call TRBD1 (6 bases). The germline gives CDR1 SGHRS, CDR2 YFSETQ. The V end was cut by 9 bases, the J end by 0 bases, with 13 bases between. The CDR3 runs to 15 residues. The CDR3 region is CATSGHTSGANVLTF. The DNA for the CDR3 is TGCGCCACCTCGGGACACACCTCTGGGGCCAACGTCCTGACTTTC.

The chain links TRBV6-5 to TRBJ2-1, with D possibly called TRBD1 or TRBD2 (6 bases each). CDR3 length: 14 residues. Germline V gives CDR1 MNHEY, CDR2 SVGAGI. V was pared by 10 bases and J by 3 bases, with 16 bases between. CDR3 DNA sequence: TGTGCCACCCAAGGGGGGACAAGCTACAATGAGCAGTTCTTC. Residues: CATQGGTSYNEQFF.

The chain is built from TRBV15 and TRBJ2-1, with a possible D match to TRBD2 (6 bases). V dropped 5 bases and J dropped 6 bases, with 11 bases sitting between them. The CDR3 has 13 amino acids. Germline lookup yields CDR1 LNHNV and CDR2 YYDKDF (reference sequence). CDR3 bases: TGTGCCACCAGCCTTGGGACTGTCAATGAGCAGTTCTTC. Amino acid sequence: CATSLGTVNEQFF. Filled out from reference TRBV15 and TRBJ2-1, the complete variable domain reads DAMVIQNPRYQVTQFGKPVTLSCSQTLNHNVMYWYQQKSSQAPKLLFHYYDKDFNNEADTPDNFQSRRPNTSFCFLDIRSPGLGDTAMYLCATSLGTVNEQFFGPGTRLTVL.